Given below is one TCR beta chain in context. The antigen is not known. The sample is drawn from a study of CD8+ T cells in alopecia areata. Study-level information: Each day, treated patients took oral tofacitinib twice, at 5 to 10 mg per dose.

This sample's treatment: oral pan-JAK inhibitor, 5-10 mg twice daily. Peripheral blood and lesional scalp punch biopsies came from alopecia areata patients. The V gene lost 5 bases and the J gene lost 5 bases, with 10 bases spanning the gap. The germline CDR1 and CDR2 sequences are MNHEY and SMNVEV (reference sequence). The CDR3 extends over 13 amino acids. Study observations and caveats: Normal skin's resident alphabeta T cells are also sequenced in scalp samples. Among the top 100, expanded CD8+ clones, as well as scalp clonality, were significantly decreased by tofacitinib.

The authors extracted RNA and reverse transcribed it into cDNA as the sequencing template. Using immunoSEQ multiplex PCR, the repertoire was profiled, and TCRdb retains in-frame clones only, with some absent. The repertoire consists of 150,000 to 200,000 clones, with under 80% occurring once and the leading ten covering 1.3%. The clonotype originates from a human donor with alopecia areata. The chain joins TRBV27 to TRBJ2-1; tentatively, D is TRBD1 or TRBD2 (5 bases each). The sample was CD4+ T cells sorted from blood, taken around week 50, from a patient treated with tofacitinib. The CDR3 nucleotides read TGTGCCAGCAGTGTGCCGGGGCACAATGAGCAGTTCTTC. This gives the protein CASSVPGHNEQFF.